The sequence of this T cell receptor beta chain was determined in a study of blood T cell repertoires in COVID-19. The data were produced by immunoSEQ multiplex PCR, yet TCRdb's version contains in-frame clones alone and is incomplete. This repertoire shows 200,000 to 250,000 clones, around 90% found once; its top ten account for about 6%. V lost 1 base, J lost 5 bases, and 9 bases lay in between. CDR3 length: 14 residues. Germline assignment: CDR1 KGHSH and CDR2 LQKENI. The gene calls are TRBV18 and TRBJ1-5; possible D gene TRBD1, 6 bases. The receptor was isolated from a man in his fifties or sixties who had recovered from COVID-19. The sample was peripheral blood. For the CDR3, the DNA is TGTGCCAGCTCACCACGGACAGTTGATCAGCCCCAGCATTTT. It specifies CASSPRTVDQPQHF.